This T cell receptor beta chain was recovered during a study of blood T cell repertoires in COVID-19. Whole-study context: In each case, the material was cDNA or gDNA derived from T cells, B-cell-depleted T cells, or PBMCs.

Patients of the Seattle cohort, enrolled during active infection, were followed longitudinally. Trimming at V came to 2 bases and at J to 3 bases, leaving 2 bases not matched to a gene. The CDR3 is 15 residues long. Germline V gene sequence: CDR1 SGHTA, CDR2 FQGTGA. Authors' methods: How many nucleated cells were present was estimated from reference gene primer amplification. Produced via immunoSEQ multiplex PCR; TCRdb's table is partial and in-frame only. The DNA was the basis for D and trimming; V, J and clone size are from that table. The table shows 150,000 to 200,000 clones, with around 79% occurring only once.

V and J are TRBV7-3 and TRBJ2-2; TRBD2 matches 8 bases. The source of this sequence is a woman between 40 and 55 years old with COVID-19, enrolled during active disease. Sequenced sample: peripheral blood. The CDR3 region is CASSLAGGHTGELFF. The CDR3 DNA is TGTGCCAGCAGCTTAGCGGGGGGCCACACCGGGGAGCTGTTTTTT.